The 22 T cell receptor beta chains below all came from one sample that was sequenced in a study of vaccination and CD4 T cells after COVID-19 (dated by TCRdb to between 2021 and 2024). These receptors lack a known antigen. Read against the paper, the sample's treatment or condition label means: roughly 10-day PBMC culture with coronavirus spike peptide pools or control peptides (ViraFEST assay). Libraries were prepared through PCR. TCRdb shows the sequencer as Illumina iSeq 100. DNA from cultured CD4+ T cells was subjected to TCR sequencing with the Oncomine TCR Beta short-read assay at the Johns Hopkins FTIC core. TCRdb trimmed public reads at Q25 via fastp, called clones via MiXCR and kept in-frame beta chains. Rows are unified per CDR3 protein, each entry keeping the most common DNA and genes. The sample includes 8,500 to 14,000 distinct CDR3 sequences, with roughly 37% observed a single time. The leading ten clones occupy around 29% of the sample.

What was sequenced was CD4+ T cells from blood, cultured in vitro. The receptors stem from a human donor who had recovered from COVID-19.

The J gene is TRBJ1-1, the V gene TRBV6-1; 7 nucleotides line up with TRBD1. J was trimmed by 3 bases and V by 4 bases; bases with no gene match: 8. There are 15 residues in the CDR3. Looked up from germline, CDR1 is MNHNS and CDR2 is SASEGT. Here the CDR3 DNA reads TGTGCCAGCAGTGTAGCAGGGGGGGCGTACACTGAAGCTTTCTTT. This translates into CASSVAGGAYTEAFF.

The CDR3 sequence is CASSFLRIQYF. CDR3 bases: TGTGCCAGCAGTTTCTTGAGGATCCAGTATTTT. The gene calls are TRBV28 and TRBJ2-3, with D unclear. Germline V lookup: CDR1 MDHEN, CDR2 SYDVKM. The CDR3 sequence is 11 residues long. V was pared by 3 bases and J by 12 bases, with 10 bases between.

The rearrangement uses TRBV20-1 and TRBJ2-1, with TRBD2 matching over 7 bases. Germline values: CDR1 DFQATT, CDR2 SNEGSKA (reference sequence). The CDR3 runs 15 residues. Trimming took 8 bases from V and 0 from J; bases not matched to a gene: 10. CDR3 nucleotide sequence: TGCAGTCCAACCTCTAGCGGACGCTCCTACAATGAGCAGTTCTTC. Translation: CSPTSSGRSYNEQFF.

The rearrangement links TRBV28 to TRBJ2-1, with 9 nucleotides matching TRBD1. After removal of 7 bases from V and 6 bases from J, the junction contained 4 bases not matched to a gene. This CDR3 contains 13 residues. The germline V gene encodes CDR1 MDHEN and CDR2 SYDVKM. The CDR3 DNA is TGTGCCAGCACCCGGGACAGGGCCAATGAGCAGTTCTTC. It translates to CASTRDRANEQFF.

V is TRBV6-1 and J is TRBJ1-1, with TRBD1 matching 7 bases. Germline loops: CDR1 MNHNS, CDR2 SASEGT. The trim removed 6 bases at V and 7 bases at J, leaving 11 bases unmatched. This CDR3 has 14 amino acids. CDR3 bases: TGTGCCAGCAGCTCTGGGACAGCGAAACTTGAAGCTTTCTTT. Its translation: CASSSGTAKLEAFF.

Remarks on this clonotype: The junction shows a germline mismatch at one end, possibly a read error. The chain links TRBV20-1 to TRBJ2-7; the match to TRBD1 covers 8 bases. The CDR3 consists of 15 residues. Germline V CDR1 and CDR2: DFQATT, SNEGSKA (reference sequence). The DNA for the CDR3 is TGCAGCGCTAAGATGGGCGGACAGGGCCCAGGGGAGCAGTACTTC. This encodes CSAKMGGQGPGEQYF.

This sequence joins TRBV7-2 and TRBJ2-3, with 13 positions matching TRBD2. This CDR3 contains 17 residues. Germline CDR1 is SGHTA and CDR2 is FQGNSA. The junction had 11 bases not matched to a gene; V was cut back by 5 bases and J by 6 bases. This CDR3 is CASSASGLAGPTDTQYF. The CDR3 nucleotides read TGTGCCAGCAGCGCCTCGGGACTAGCGGGGCCCACGGATACGCAGTATTTT.

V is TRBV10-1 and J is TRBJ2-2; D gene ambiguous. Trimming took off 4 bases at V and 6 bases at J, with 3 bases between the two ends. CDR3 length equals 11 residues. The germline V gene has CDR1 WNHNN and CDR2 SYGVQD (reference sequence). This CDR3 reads CASSGPGELFF. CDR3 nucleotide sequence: TGCGCCAGCAGTGGTCCCGGGGAGCTGTTTTTT.

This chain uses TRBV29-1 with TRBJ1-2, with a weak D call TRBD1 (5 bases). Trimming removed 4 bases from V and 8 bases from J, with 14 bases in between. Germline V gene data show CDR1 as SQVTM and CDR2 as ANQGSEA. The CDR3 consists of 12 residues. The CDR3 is CSVGAGIGGYTF. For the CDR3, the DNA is TGCAGCGTTGGGGCAGGGATCGGAGGCTACACCTTC.

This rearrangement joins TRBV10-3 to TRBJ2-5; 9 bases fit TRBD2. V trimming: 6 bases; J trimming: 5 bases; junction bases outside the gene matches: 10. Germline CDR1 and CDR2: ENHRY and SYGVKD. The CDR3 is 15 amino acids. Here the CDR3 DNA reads TGTGCCATCAGCGATTTTAGCGGGAGTAGGGAGACCCAGTACTTC. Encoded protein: CAISDFSGSRETQYF.

In DNA, the CDR3 is TGTGCCAGCAGCTTAAGCGGGAGCACAGATACGCAGTATTTT. It yields the protein CASSLSGSTDTQYF. This chain links TRBV7-9 with TRBJ2-3; tentatively, D is TRBD2 (6 bases). CDR3 length: 14 amino acids. The ends were cut back, 2 bases at V and 0 bases at J, with 6 bases in the middle. Germline CDR1 SEHNR, CDR2 FQNEAQ (reference sequence).

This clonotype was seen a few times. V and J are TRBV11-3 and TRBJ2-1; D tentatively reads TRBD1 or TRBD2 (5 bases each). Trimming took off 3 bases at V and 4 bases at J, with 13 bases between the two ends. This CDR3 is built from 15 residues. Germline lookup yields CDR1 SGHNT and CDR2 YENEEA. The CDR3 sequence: CASSFSEGSYNEQFF. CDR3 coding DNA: TGTGCCAGCAGCTTTTCTGAGGGGAGTTACAATGAGCAGTTCTTC.

The CDR3 nucleotides are TGTGCCACCAGTGATCCAAACGGCGGCAGGGGAGGCTACGAGCAGTACTTC. Translating it yields CATSDPNGGRGGYEQYF. The V call is TRBV24-1, the J call TRBJ2-7, with D perhaps given as TRBD1 or TRBD2 (6 bases each). This CDR3 contains 17 residues. Trimming took 3 bases from V and 3 from J, leaving 20 bases between them. Germline loops: CDR1 KGHDR, CDR2 SFDVKD.

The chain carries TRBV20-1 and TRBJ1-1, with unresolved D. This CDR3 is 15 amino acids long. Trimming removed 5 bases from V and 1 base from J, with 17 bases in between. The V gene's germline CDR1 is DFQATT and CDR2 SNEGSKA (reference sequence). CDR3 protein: CSAGFRTPGNTEAFF. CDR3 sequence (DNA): TGCAGTGCTGGATTCCGGACCCCCGGGAACACTGAAGCTTTCTTT.

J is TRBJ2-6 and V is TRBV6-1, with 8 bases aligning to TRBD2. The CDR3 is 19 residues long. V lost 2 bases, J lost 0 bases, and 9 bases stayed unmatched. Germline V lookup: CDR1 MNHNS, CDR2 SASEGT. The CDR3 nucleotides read TGTGCCAGCAGTGAATTGCCGGGGGGGGTTGTCTCTGGGGCCAACGTCCTGACTTTC. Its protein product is CASSELPGGVVSGANVLTF.

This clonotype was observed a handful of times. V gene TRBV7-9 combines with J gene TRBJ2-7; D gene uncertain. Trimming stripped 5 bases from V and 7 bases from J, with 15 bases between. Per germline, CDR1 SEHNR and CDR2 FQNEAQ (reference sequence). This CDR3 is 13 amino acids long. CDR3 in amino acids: CASSDSGLWEQYF. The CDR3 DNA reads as TGTGCCAGCAGCGACTCTGGTCTTTGGGAGCAGTACTTC. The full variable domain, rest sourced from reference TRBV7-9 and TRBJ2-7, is DTGVSQNPRHKITKRGQNVTFRCDPISEHNRLYWYRQTLGQGPEFLTYFQNEAQLEKSRLLSDRFSAERPKGSFSTLEIQRTEQGDSAMYLCASSDSGLWEQYFGPGTRLTVT.

The CDR3 DNA is TGTGCCACCAGCAGAGGGTCCGGGGAGCTGTTTTTT. Protein product: CATSRGSGELFF. This chain uses TRBV15 with TRBJ2-2; D is undetermined. This CDR3 is 12 amino acids long. Germline CDR1 LNHNV, CDR2 YYDKDF (reference sequence). V gave up 1 base and J gave up 6 bases, with 3 bases separating them.

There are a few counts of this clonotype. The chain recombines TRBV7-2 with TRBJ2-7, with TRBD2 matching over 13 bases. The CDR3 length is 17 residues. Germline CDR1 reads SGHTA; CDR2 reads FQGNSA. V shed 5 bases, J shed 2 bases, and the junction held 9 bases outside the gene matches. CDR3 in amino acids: CASSKTSGGTLAYEQYF. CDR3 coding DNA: TGTGCCAGCAGCAAGACTAGCGGGGGGACTTTGGCCTACGAGCAGTACTTC.

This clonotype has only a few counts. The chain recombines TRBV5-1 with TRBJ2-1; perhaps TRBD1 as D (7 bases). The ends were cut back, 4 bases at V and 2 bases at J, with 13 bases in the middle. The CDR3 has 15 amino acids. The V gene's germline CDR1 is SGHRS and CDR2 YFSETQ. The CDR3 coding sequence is TGCGCCAGCAGCCCGGAGGGGACAGCCTACAATGAGCAGTTCTTC. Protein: CASSPEGTAYNEQFF.

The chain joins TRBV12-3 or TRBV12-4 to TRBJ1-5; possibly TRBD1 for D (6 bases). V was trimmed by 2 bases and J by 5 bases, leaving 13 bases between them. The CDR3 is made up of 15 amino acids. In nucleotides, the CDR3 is TGTGCCAGCAGTTTAATGGGGGGGCTGCATCAGCCCCAGCATTTT. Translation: CASSLMGGLHQPQHF.

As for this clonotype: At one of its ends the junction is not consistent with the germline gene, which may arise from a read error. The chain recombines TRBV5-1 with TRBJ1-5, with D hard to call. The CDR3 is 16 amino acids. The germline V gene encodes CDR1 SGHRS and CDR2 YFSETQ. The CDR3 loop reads CASSLYPTDSKQPQHF. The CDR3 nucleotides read TGCGCCAGCAGCTTGTATCCAACAGATAGCAAACAGCCCCAGCATTTT.

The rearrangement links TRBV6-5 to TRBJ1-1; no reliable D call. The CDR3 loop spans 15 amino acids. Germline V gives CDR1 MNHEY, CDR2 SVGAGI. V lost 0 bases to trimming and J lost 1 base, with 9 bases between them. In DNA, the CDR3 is TGTGCCAGCAGTTACTCGCCTACAACGAACACTGAAGCTTTCTTT. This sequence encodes CASSYSPTTNTEAFF.